This is a list of T cell receptor beta chains from one sample in a study of HIV-infected children after antiretroviral therapy interruption. A single record per CDR3 protein comes from TCRdb applying MiXCR to the 3' RACE reads. Of tens of thousands of distinct CDR3 sequences listed, roughly 4% were seen once; the top ten hold about 0.7%. The sample here was CD45RA+ CD4+ T cells from PBMCs, pooled from several time points, taken from a donor given antiretroviral therapy, either interrupted or continuous. Every receptor here comes from a pool of human donors with HIV. Both conserved end residues are trimmed from each CDR3. Clone size is given for some rows only: seen once, a few or many times, or a class if the clone is expanded.

J: TRBJ1-1
V: TRBV29-1
size: many
CDR3: SVSPNLNTEAF

J: TRBJ2-7
V: TRBV2
size: .
CDR3: ASRENGGPAYEQY

J: TRBJ2-3
V: TRBV2
size: many
CDR3: ASSPVGTDTQY

J: TRBJ2-6
V: TRBV3-1
size: many
CDR3: ASSQVGLGANVLT

J: TRBJ1-3
V: TRBV28
size: many
CDR3: ASTFRNTIY

J: TRBJ2-5
V: TRBV24-1
size: few
CDR3: ATRSQSGDQETQY

J: TRBJ1-5
V: TRBV23-1
size: .
CDR3: ASSQYRQQDHNQPQH

J: TRBJ1-5
V: TRBV15
size: many
CDR3: ATSRLGAGPQH

J: TRBJ2-5
V: TRBV6-5
size: .
CDR3: ASSYEIGQTQY

J: TRBJ1-4
V: TRBV6-5
size: many
CDR3: ASVPGEGNEKLF

J: TRBJ2-7
V: TRBV10-1
size: .
CDR3: ASSPTSGGREQY

J: TRBJ1-1
V: TRBV5-1
size: many
CDR3: ASSLAGTTEAF

J: TRBJ2-3
V: TRBV18
size: many
CDR3: ASSPIRGTDTQY

J: TRBJ1-5
V: TRBV6-1
size: many
CDR3: ASSEWAGGAGQPQH

J: TRBJ2-3
V: TRBV7-3
size: many
CDR3: ASSHGITDTQY

J: TRBJ2-7
V: TRBV3-1
size: many
CDR3: ASSQGPMRQY

J: TRBJ2-3
V: TRBV10-3
size: .
CDR3: AISVGVSGDTQY

J: TRBJ1-2
V: TRBV29-1
size: few
CDR3: SVAVTGYGYT

J: TRBJ1-1
V: TRBV18
size: many
CDR3: ASSSTGDLAF

J: TRBJ1-3
V: TRBV7-2
size: many
CDR3: ASSLIPFGNTIY

J: TRBJ2-7
V: TRBV28
size: .
CDR3: ATLNPLGGAGY

J: TRBJ2-1
V: TRBV10-3
size: many
CDR3: AISESRGEQF

J: TRBJ1-2
V: TRBV1
size: few
CDR3: TSSQDKTGTGSLYYGYT

J: TRBJ2-1
V: TRBV12-3/TRBV12-4
size: many
CDR3: ASSFDRGRDEQF

J: TRBJ1-2
V: TRBV20-1
size: many
CDR3: SATTGGYGYT

J: TRBJ1-2
V: TRBV5-8
size: many
CDR3: ASSFRGLNYGYT

J: TRBJ1-1
V: TRBV28
size: many
CDR3: ASTDHVRENTEAF

J: TRBJ1-5
V: TRBV20-1
size: many
CDR3: SASQAGGNQPQH

J: TRBJ2-3
V: TRBV6-5
size: many
CDR3: ASSYSRTTSTDTQY

J: TRBJ1-5
V: TRBV7-9
size: many
CDR3: ASSSPRGPQH

J: TRBJ1-1
V: TRBV10-3
size: .
CDR3: AILGGGTEAF

J: TRBJ2-6
V: TRBV27
size: many
CDR3: ASKPGSGSGANVLT

J: TRBJ1-5
V: TRBV29-1
size: few
CDR3: SVGQSNQPQH

J: TRBJ2-2
V: TRBV7-1
size: few
CDR3: ASSQLHPNTGELF

J: TRBJ1-1
V: TRBV30
size: many
CDR3: AWGPTGAEAF

J: TRBJ2-1
V: TRBV20-1
size: .
CDR3: SAHAGGDNEQF

J: TRBJ2-1
V: TRBV24-1
size: few
CDR3: ATSGRTYNEQF

J: TRBJ2-7
V: TRBV28
size: .
CDR3: ASSLQGEDEQY

J: TRBJ2-1
V: TRBV28
size: many
CDR3: ASSPGENEQF

J: TRBJ1-5
V: TRBV5-5
size: many
CDR3: ASSSSPLDPSNQPQH

J: TRBJ2-5
V: TRBV3-1
size: many
CDR3: ASSQELAGSQETQY

J: TRBJ2-7
V: TRBV7-3
size: few
CDR3: ASSLGTAYEQY

J: TRBJ2-1
V: TRBV29-1
size: many
CDR3: SPLTSGGDEQF

J: TRBJ1-2
V: TRBV4-1
size: many
CDR3: ASSQGGGAEGYT

J: TRBJ2-3
V: TRBV5-8
size: many
CDR3: ASSPQSRSDTDTQY

J: TRBJ2-5
V: TRBV20-1
size: many
CDR3: SARPTSGVQETQY

J: TRBJ1-1
V: TRBV30
size: many
CDR3: AWGSSEAF

J: TRBJ2-7
V: TRBV5-1
size: .
CDR3: ASSPDGQPTYEQY

J: TRBJ2-1
V: TRBV28
size: many
CDR3: ASAWGGTVSSYNEQF

J: TRBJ1-5
V: TRBV19
size: many
CDR3: ASSTRRDTNQPQH

J: TRBJ1-1
V: TRBV29-1
size: few
CDR3: SVRDRTNTEAF

J: TRBJ1-4
V: TRBV7-9
size: many
CDR3: ASSLASNGREEEKLF

J: TRBJ2-7
V: TRBV3-1
size: few
CDR3: ASSQRDYTYEQY

J: TRBJ2-4
V: TRBV5-1
size: many
CDR3: ASRISGERNIQY

J: TRBJ2-3
V: TRBV5-1
size: many
CDR3: ASSLSGPITDTQY